Below, 30 T cell receptor beta chains from the same sample are listed, as sequenced in a study of CD8+CD57+ T cells in acquired aplastic anemia. CD8+CD57+ cell expansion had been shown by flow cytometry in patients chosen for sequencing. The study profiled TCR beta VDJ and CDR3 using genomic DNA as template. TCRdb re-analysed the reads in MiXCR, keeping a single row per CDR3 protein. Here the sample spans hundreds of thousands of distinct CDR3 sequences, around 82% being singletons. Sequencing was done on a sample of sorted CD4+, CD8+, or CD8+CD57+ T cells (not recorded which) from PBMCs. These receptors all stem from a human donor with aplastic anemia.

This clonotype was seen a single time. The chain employs TRBV5-1 and TRBJ2-1; the D gene is possibly TRBD1 (6 bases). The germline gives CDR1 SGHRS, CDR2 YFSETQ. CDR3 length equals 15 residues. V gave up 5 bases and J gave up 5 bases, with 17 bases separating them. This CDR3 reads CASSYPRDINNEQFF. For the CDR3, the DNA is TGCGCCAGCAGTTACCCCCGGGACATTAACAATGAGCAGTTCTTC.

V usage is TRBV7-3 and J usage is TRBJ2-1; D not certain. CDR3 length: 16 residues. Trimming shortened V by 1 base and J by 12 bases, and 22 bases separated the two germline ends. Germline assignment: CDR1 SGHTA and CDR2 FQGTGA. CDR3 amino acids: CASSLSGTGANVLQFF. The CDR3 DNA reads TGTGCCAGCAGCTTAAGTGGAACTGGAGCCAACGTCCTGCAGTTCTTC.

This sequence joins TRBV7-9 and TRBJ2-7; 7 nucleotides match TRBD1. This CDR3 has 18 amino acids. J was trimmed by 1 base and V by 1 base; bases with no gene match: 13. Germline V gene lookup returns CDR1 SEHNR and CDR2 FQNEAQ (reference sequence). The CDR3 loop is CASSLDLTGKTESYEQYV. DNA of the CDR3: TGTGCCAGCAGCTTAGATCTGACAGGGAAAACTGAATCCTACGAGCAGTACGTC.

The chain is built from TRBV7-9 and TRBJ2-3; D ambiguous. V gave up 0 bases and J gave up 15 bases, with 19 bases separating them. The CDR3 runs to 14 residues. Germline V CDR1 and CDR2: SEHNR, FQNEAQ (reference sequence). CDR3 sequence reads: CASSLAGNHGYPYF. DNA of the CDR3: TGTGCCAGCAGCTTAGCGGGGAACCACGGCTACCCCTATTTT.

A remark on this clonotype: This likely stems from a read error, as it lies one base from a far larger clone. The CDR3 sequence: CASSGAGGPDTKYF. The CDR3 DNA follows: TGTGCCAGCAGCGGGGCGGGAGGTCCCGATACGAAGTATTTT. The gene calls are TRBV9 and TRBJ2-3, with 8 nucleotides matching TRBD2. CDR3 length equals 14 residues. Germline values: CDR1 SGDLS, CDR2 YYNGEE.

With regard to this clonotype: The junction does not match germline at one end; this may be a read error. The rearrangement links TRBV9 to TRBJ2-1; D not certain. The CDR3 is 12 residues long. The germline gives CDR1 SGDLS, CDR2 YYNGEE. CDR3 in amino acids: CASSVEDDVQFF. The CDR3 DNA follows: TGTGCGAGCAGTGTAGAAGACGATGTGCAGTTCTTC. Drawing the rest from reference TRBV9 and TRBJ2-1, the complete variable domain is DSGVTQTPKHLITATGQRVTLRCSPRSGDLSVYWYQQSLDQGLQFLIQYYNGEERAKGNILERFSAQQFPDLHSELNLSSLELGDSALYFCASSVEDDVQFFGPGTRLTVL.

The chain carries TRBV7-9 and TRBJ2-5; D is ambiguous. The CDR3 is made up of 14 amino acids. The V end was cut by 11 bases, the J end by 0 bases, with 16 bases between. The germline V gene has CDR1 SEHNR and CDR2 FQNEAQ (reference sequence). The CDR3 nucleotides read TGTGCCTACGAGAGAGCCGGGTACCAAGAGACCCAGTACTTC. Its translation is CAYERAGYQETQYF.

This rearrangement joins TRBV9 to TRBJ2-6; D gene unclear. In germline, CDR1 is SGDLS, CDR2 YYNGEE. V dropped 4 bases and J dropped 5 bases, with 19 bases sitting between them. The CDR3 covers 17 residues. The CDR3: CASSLWVLPARANVLTF. DNA for the CDR3: TGTGCCAGCAGCCTCTGGGTTCTTCCGGCCAGGGCCAACGTCCTGACTTTC.

This clonotype was counted between two and nine times. The chain joins TRBV7-8 to TRBJ2-3, with a tentative D call TRBD2 (6 bases). Germline CDR1 SGHVS, CDR2 FQNEAQ. V lost 0 bases and J 15 bases, leaving 22 bases between the germline ends. The CDR3 is 15 residues long. As DNA, the CDR3 is TGTGCCAGCAGCTTAGCGGGGGGTCCCGATGCGCAGCATTATTTT. This gives the protein CASSLAGGPDAQHYF.

A word on this clonotype: An end of the junction does not agree with germline; a read error may underlie this. The gene calls are TRBV9 and TRBJ2-5; D not resolved. There are 14 residues in the CDR3. Germline CDR1 SGDLS, CDR2 YYNGEE. In DNA, the CDR3 is TGTGCCAGCAGCGGAGGCAGAGATACGCAGACCCTGTACTTC. Its translation is CASSGGRDTQTLYF.

Concerning this clonotype: The limits of the CDR3 on the DNA are not certain, so only TCRdb's listed CDR3 is given. V is TRBV7-9 and J is TRBJ1-2. CDR1 and CDR2 from the germline V gene are SEHNR and FQNEAQ (reference sequence). The CDR3 length equals 16 residues, ends included. The CDR3: CASSTLQETQYFGYTF.

The chain joins TRBV7-8 to TRBJ2-3; 9 nucleotides match TRBD2. CDR1 is SGHVS, CDR2 FQNEAQ, per germline. V lost 3 bases to trimming and J lost 11 bases; unmatched junction nucleotides: 9. This CDR3 region has 14 residues. DNA of the CDR3: TGTGCCAGCAGCTTCGCGGGAGGGAGCGACGAGCAGTATTTT. It is translated as CASSFAGGSDEQYF.

Concerning this clonotype itself: The junction and the germline gene differ at one end; a read error may be behind it. The V and J genes are TRBV7-2 and TRBJ2-3; possibly TRBD2 for D (6 bases). The CDR3 has 14 residues. Germline loops: CDR1 SGHTA, CDR2 FQGNSA. The CDR3 region has the DNA TGTGCCAGCGGAGGGGCGCCTCCTACGAGCACGACTTCTTTT. Its protein is CASGGAPPTSTTSF.

Only a few counts were recorded for this clonotype. The chain has TRBV15 and TRBJ1-5; D ambiguous. The germline gives CDR1 LNHNV, CDR2 YYDKDF (reference sequence). CDR3 size: 15 residues. The V and J ends lost 1 base and 0 bases respectively, with 7 bases between them. The CDR3, as DNA: TGTGCCACCAGCAGAGCGACTAATAGCAATCAGCCCCAGCATTTT. Its protein product is CATSRATNSNQPQHF.

The chain recombines TRBV7-3 with TRBJ1-5, with 7 bases fitting TRBD1. Germline V gives CDR1 SGHTA, CDR2 FQGTGA. The trim removed 8 bases at V and 2 bases at J, leaving 6 bases unmatched. CDR3 size: 14 residues. The CDR3 reads CASSRQGGNQPQHF. The CDR3 coding sequence is TGTGCCAGCTCAAGACAGGGAGGCAATCAGCCCCAGCATTTT.

This sequence joins TRBV7-2 and TRBJ1-6, with D maybe TRBD1 (6 bases). The CDR3 is 15 amino acids. Germline values: CDR1 SGHTA, CDR2 FQGNSA. Deletions cut 5 bases from V and 10 bases from J, with 18 bases between. CDR3 in DNA: TGTGCCAGCAGCCGCACTAGAGCAGGGGCCTCACCCCTCCACTTT. Translated, it gives CASSRTRAGASPLHF.

The gene calls are TRBV7-9 and TRBJ2-1, with D perhaps matching TRBD2 (5 bases). This CDR3 has 16 amino acids. In germline, CDR1 is SEHNR, CDR2 FQNEAQ (reference sequence). The germline V and J ends were trimmed by 3 bases and 9 bases, with 21 bases remaining between them. The CDR3 sequence is CASSFVRGERCFEQFF. In nucleotides, the CDR3 is TGTGCCAGCAGCTTTGTACGCGGCGAGCGGTGTTTTGAGCAGTTCTTC.

This clonotype was seen just once. Mismatch with germline at one junction end may stem from a read error. The CDR3 DNA sequence: TGTGCCAGCAGTGAAGCGGGGAGCCATGAGCAGGAGTTC. It is translated as CASSEAGSHEQEF. The rearrangement joins TRBV7-9 to TRBJ2-1; 7 nucleotides align to TRBD2. Germline CDR1 reads SEHNR; CDR2 reads FQNEAQ (reference sequence). This CDR3 has 13 amino acids.

This clonotype was observed a handful of times. The limits of the CDR3 on the DNA are not certain, so only TCRdb's listed CDR3 is given. V is TRBV9 and J is TRBJ1-2. Germline-derived CDR1 and CDR2 are SGDLS and YYNGEE. The CDR3 adds up to 16 amino acids, both ends counted. The CDR3 protein is CASSLETDTQYFGYTF.

This chain connects TRBV15 to TRBJ2-7; TRBD1 aligns across 8 bases. V was clipped by 0 bases and J by 2 bases; unmatched bases: 0. Germline CDR1 LNHNV, CDR2 YYDKDF (reference sequence). This CDR3 contains 14 residues. The CDR3 sequence is CATSRDRGPYEQYF. CDR3 in DNA: TGTGCCACCAGCAGAGACAGGGGGCCCTACGAGCAGTACTTC.

This sequence joins TRBV7-8 and TRBJ2-7; D ambiguous. CDR1 and CDR2 from the germline V gene are SGHVS and FQNEAQ. V lost 1 base and J 3 bases, leaving 7 bases between the germline ends. This CDR3 spans 13 amino acids. CDR3: CASSLVADYEQYF. In DNA form, the CDR3 reads TGTGCCAGCAGCTTAGTTGCGGACTACGAGCAGTACTTC.

This clonotype came up many times. This chain joins TRBV5-4 and TRBJ2-7; 7 positions match TRBD1. CDR3 length: 12 amino acids. Germline lookup yields CDR1 SGHNT and CDR2 YYREEE (reference sequence). Losses at the gene ends were 7 bases for V and 5 bases for J; bases not matched to a gene: 6. CDR3 residues: CASRQGRNEQYF. The CDR3 DNA reads as TGTGCCAGCCGACAGGGTAGGAACGAGCAGTACTTC.

With regard to this clonotype: Since no conserved phenylalanine or tryptophan closes the CDR3, a read error is the likely cause. Because the CDR3's place on the DNA is in doubt, the DNA is left out and the CDR3 is given as listed by TCRdb. The V gene is TRBV7-9, the J gene TRBJ2-2; the DNA was not compared with TRBD2, the D call given in the table. The CDR3 is made up of 12 amino acids, end residues included. Germline-derived CDR1 and CDR2 are SEHNR and FQNEAQ (reference sequence). CDR3 residues: CASSLQRSGVIV.

In this sample, this clonotype turned up once. This rearrangement joins TRBV11-3 to TRBJ2-1, with D possibly TRBD1 on 6 matching bases. Trimming pared 0 bases from V and 9 bases from J, leaving 15 bases between. Germline CDR1 reads SGHNT; CDR2 reads YENEEA. CDR3 length: 15 residues. The CDR3 coding sequence is TGTGCCAGCAGCTTAGATCGGACAGCCACCTCTGAGCAGTTCTTC. The encoded protein is CASSLDRTATSEQFF.

For this clonotype: Compared with germline, one end of the junction differs, possibly owing to a read error. The chain employs TRBV2 and TRBJ2-1; 9 bases agree with TRBD2. This CDR3 region has 13 residues. The V gene's germline CDR1 is SNHLY and CDR2 FYNNEI. CDR3 protein: CFSRGGGGDEQFF. The CDR3 DNA reads as TGCTTCAGCAGAGGCGGGGGGGGCGATGAGCAGTTCTTC.

This chain connects TRBV20-1 to TRBJ1-2; D is possibly TRBD1 (5 bases). Germline V gene lookup returns CDR1 DFQATT and CDR2 SNEGSKA (reference sequence). This CDR3 region has 12 residues. With 5 bases removed from V and 12 bases from J, the gap between germline ends came to 19 bases. CDR3 DNA sequence: TGCAGTGCTGGGCCAGAGGACAATGAGCACACCTTC. Its protein is CSAGPEDNEHTF.

Notes on this clonotype: The CDR3 carries no conserved terminal phenylalanine or tryptophan, so it likely arises from a read error. The limits of the CDR3 on the DNA are not certain, so only TCRdb's listed CDR3 is given. The chain uses TRBV7-9 and TRBJ2-3; the table's D call, TRBD1, was not checked against the DNA. Germline V gives CDR1 SEHNR, CDR2 FQNEAQ (reference sequence). With termini counted, the CDR3 has 13 amino acids. The chain's CDR3 is CASSTRGGTSAEE.

Remarks on this clonotype: An end of the junction differs from the germline gene, which may be a read error. V is TRBV7-9 and J is TRBJ2-3, with 8 bases lining up with TRBD1. Looked up from germline, CDR1 is SEHNR and CDR2 is FQNEAQ (reference sequence). The CDR3 is 12 amino acids. CDR3 residues: CAGQGGSDTQYF. In DNA, the CDR3 is TGTGCCGGACAGGGAGGTAGCGATACGCAGTACTTT.

The count of this clonotype is one. The chain recombines TRBV2 with TRBJ2-7, with D maybe TRBD2 (5 bases). Trimming removed 8 bases from V and 4 bases from J, with 18 bases in between. Germline-derived CDR1 and CDR2 are SNHLY and FYNNEI. The CDR3 is 14 amino acids. The CDR3 loop reads CASGYAEGGYEQYF. In nucleotides, the CDR3 is TGTGCCAGCGGGTACGCAGAGGGTGGATACGAGCAGTACTTC.

The CDR3 bases are TGTGCCAGCAGCTTATCGGGCGGATGGCAATACACCTTTTTCTTT. Translated, it gives CASSLSGGWQYTFFF. V gene TRBV7-9 combines with J gene TRBJ1-1, with D hard to call. Looked up from germline, CDR1 is SEHNR and CDR2 is FQNEAQ (reference sequence). Between the trimmed V and J ends, which lost 2 bases and 13 bases, there was a span of 23 bases. The CDR3 has 15 amino acids.